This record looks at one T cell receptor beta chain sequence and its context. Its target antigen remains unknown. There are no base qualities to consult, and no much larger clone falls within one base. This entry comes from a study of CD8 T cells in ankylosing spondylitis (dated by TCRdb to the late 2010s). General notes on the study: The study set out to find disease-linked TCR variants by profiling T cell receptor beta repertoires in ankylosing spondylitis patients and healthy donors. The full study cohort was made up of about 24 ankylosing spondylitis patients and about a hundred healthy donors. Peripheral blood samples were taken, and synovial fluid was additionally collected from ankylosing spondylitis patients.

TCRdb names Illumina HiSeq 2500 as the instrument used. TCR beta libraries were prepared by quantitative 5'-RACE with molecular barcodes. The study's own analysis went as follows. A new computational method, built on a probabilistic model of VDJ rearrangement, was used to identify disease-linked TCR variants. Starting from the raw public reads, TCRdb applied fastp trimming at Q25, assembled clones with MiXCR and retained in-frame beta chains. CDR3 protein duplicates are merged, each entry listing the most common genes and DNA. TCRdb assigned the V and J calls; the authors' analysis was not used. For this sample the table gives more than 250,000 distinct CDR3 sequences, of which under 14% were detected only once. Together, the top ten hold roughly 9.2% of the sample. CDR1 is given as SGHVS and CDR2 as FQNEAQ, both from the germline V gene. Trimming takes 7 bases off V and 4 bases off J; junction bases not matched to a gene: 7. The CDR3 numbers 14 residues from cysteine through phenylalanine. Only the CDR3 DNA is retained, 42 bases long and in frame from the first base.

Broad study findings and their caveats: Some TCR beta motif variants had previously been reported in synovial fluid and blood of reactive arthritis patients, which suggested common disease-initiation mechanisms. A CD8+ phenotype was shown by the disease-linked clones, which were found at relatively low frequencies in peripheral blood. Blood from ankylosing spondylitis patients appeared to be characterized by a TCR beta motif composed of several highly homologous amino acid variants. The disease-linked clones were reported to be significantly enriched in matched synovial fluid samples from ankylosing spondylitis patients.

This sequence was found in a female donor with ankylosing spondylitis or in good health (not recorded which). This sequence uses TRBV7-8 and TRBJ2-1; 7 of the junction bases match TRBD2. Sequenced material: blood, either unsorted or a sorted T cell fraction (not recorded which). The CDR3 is CASNVAGGYNEQFF. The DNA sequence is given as TGTGCCAGCAATGTAGCGGGTGGGTACAATGAGCAGTTCTTC. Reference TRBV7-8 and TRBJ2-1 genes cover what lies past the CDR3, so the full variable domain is GAGVSQSPRYKVAKRGQDVALRCDPISGHVSLFWYQQALGQGPEFLTYFQNEAQLDKSGLPSDRFFAERPEGSVSTLKIQRTQQEDSAVYLCASNVAGGYNEQFFGPGTRLTVL.